This TCR beta chain was documented in a study of T-cell reconstitution after alpha-beta-depleted transplantation in children listed by TCRdb under 2016. Regarding the complete study: The study quantitatively tracked T-cell immune reconstitution after TCRalphabeta/CD19-depleted allogeneic hematopoietic cell transplantation in children using TCR repertoire profiling.

This clonotype showed up just a few times. Its antigen remains undetermined. It has no much larger one-base neighbor in the sample; base qualities were not kept. The CDR3 spans 16 residues, from the cysteine through the phenylalanine. Only CDR3 DNA is held: 48 bases, read in frame from base 1. V is cut by 1 base and J by 4 bases, and the space between the germline ends is 16 bases. Looking up the germline V gene yields CDR1 KGHSH and CDR2 LQKENI. Receptor libraries were prepared by PCR. Sequencing was performed on an Illumina HiSeq 2500. TCR libraries were prepared with molecular barcoding, using unique molecular identifiers to normalize TCRbeta repertoire quantification. Using fastp at Q25 and MiXCR, TCRdb reprocessed the public reads and kept productive beta chains. Rows matching on CDR3 protein sequence are summarized as one entry with the most common DNA and genes. The sample includes approximately 390,000 distinct CDR3 sequences, with about 11% observed a single time. The ten most abundant clones make up roughly 5% of the sample.

The sequenced sample was PBMCs from the stem cell graft donor, obtained from the stem cell graft. The rearrangement joined TRBV18 to TRBJ1-1; no D gene can be assigned with confidence. The sequence came from a human donor who donated a stem cell graft to a child with acute myeloid leukemia. The CDR3 here reads CASSPQQAREGTEAFF. The nucleotide sequence reads TGTGCCAGCTCACCACAGCAGGCCCGTGAGGGCACTGAAGCTTTCTTT.